Sequencing of this T cell receptor (beta chain) was carried out in a study of follicular helper T cells after annual influenza vaccination. Study-level results: Plasmablast frequency change correlated with clonality change in ICOS+CD38+ cTfh. Yearly vaccinations repeatedly recalled conserved clonotypes in ICOS+CD38+ cTfh.

Profiling relied on immunoSEQ multiplex PCR, and the TCRdb table lists in-frame clones only, not all of them. The data show 4,000 to 4,500 clones, approximately 82% seen once. Concerning this clone: The antigen is undetermined.

Time point meaning: 2015-2016 season, 7 days after influenza vaccination. Before and after seasonal inactivated influenza vaccination, adults gave blood for sorting CD4 subsets for sequencing. This CDR3 comprises 15 residues. V lost 5 bases and J lost 6, with 17 bases in between. CDR1 is SGHTA, CDR2 FQGNSA, per germline. The chain has TRBV7-2 and TRBJ2-1; D may match TRBD1 or TRBD2 (5 bases each). Sample: CXCR5+ CD38- circulating T follicular helper cells from blood, taken 7 days after influenza vaccination. The subset was: circulating Tfh, non-naive CD4+CXCR5+PD-1+ (ICOS+CD38+ or ICOS-CD38-). The clonotype was recovered from an adult who received the influenza vaccine. DNA for the CDR3: TGTGCCAGCAGCCAGGCGAGGGGTGGGGGCAATGAGCAGTTCTTC. This encodes CASSQARGGGNEQFF.